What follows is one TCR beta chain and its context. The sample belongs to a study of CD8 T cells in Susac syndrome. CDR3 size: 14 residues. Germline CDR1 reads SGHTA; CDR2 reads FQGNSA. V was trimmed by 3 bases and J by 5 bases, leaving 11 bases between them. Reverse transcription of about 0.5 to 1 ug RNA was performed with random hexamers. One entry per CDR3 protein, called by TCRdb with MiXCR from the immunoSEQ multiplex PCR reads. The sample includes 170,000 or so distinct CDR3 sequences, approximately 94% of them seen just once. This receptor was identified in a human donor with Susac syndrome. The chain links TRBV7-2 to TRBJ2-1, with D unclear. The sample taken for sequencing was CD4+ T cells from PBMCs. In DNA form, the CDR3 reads TGTGCCAGCAGCTTGCTGACTCGGGACAATGAGCAGTTCTTC. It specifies CASSLLTRDNEQFF.